This is a list of T cell receptor beta chains from one sample in a study of cytomegalovirus exposure and HLA in healthy donors. The table came from immunoSEQ multiplex PCR; TCRdb's copy has only in-frame clones and leaves some out. The sample yields roughly 150,000 clones, around four fifths seen once. Sequencing input: PBMCs. All receptors come from a man younger than 40 in good health and CMV-seronegative. The CDR3 runs from the conserved cysteine through the conserved F or W. Clone size is not always given. Where it is, it says once, few, many or a class for expanded clones.

clone_size v_call cdr3_aa
. TRBV13 CASSSSGSTHTQYF
few TRBV10-1 CASSQGSEQFF
once TRBV11-2 CASSLGGGALDTQYF
. TRBV7-8 CASSLGQGAIEKLFF
. TRBV6-1 CATNDIITDTQYF
. TRBV9 CASSVVLGGPGANVLTF
. TRBV5-1 CASSDIAGAKDTQYF
few TRBV7-9 CASSERQNYYEQYF
few TRBV28 CASSLALAGADEQFF
. TRBV29-1 CSVELQREVQYNEQFF
few TRBV11-2 CASSAQTGGTEAFF
. TRBV6-5 CASSYLGQSYEQYF